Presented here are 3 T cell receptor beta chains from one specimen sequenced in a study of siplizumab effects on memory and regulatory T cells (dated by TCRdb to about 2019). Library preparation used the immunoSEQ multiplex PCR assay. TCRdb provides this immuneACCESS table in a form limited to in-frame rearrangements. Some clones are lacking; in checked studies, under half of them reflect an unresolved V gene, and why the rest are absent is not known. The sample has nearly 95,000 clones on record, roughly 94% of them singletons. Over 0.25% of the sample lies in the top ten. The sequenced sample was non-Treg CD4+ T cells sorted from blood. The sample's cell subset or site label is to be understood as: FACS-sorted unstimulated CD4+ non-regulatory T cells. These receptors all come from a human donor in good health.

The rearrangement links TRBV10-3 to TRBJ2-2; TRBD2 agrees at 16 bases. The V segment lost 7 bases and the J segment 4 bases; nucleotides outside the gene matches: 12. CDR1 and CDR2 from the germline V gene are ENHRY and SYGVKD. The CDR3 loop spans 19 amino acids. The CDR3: CAIKPQPGLAGGATGELFF. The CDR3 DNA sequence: TGTGCCATCAAGCCTCAGCCGGGACTAGCGGGAGGGGCCACCGGGGAGCTGTTTTTT.

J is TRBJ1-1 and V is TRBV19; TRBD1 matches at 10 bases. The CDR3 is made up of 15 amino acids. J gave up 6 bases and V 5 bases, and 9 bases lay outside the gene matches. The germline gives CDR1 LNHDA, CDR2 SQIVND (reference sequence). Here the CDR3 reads CASSDPGQGLPEAFF. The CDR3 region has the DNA TGTGCCAGTAGTGATCCGGGACAGGGGTTGCCTGAAGCTTTCTTT. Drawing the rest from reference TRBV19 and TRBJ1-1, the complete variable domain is DGGITQSPKYLFRKEGQNVTLSCEQNLNHDAMYWYRQDPGQGLRLIYYSQIVNDFQKGDIAEGYSVSREKKESFPLTVTSAQKNPTAFYLCASSDPGQGLPEAFFGQGTRLTVV.

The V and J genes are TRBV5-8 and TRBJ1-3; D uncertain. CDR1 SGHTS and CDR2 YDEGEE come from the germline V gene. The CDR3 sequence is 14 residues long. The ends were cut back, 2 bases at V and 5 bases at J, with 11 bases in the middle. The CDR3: CASSFGEVRNTIYF. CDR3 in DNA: TGTGCCAGCAGCTTCGGGGAAGTAAGAAACACCATATATTTT.